This TCR beta chain was recorded in a study of T-cell memory formation after mild COVID-19. A 5'RACE reaction primed in the constant segment made cDNA libraries of TCR alpha and TCR beta, and these carried sample barcodes and UMIs. Via MiXCR, TCRdb re-called the 5' RACE reads, giving one row per CDR3 protein. The data show 200,000 to 300,000 distinct CDR3 sequences, more than 8% seen once. This clonotype was seen many times. This CDR3 contains 14 residues. Looked up from germline, CDR1 is ENHRY and CDR2 is SYGVKD. Trimming left V 0 bases short and J 6 bases short, with 10 bases between. The sequenced sample consisted of PBMCs or a T cell subset sorted from them (not recorded which). The receptor was isolated from a man aged 18 to 29 who had mild COVID-19 (a few samples of this study predate the infection). Cell type and time point are not known. This chain connects TRBV10-3 to TRBJ2-3; D not certain. The CDR3 region has the DNA TGTGCCATCAGTGAGTCTGTCCCCCCGGATACGCAGTATTTT. Protein product: CAISESVPPDTQYF.